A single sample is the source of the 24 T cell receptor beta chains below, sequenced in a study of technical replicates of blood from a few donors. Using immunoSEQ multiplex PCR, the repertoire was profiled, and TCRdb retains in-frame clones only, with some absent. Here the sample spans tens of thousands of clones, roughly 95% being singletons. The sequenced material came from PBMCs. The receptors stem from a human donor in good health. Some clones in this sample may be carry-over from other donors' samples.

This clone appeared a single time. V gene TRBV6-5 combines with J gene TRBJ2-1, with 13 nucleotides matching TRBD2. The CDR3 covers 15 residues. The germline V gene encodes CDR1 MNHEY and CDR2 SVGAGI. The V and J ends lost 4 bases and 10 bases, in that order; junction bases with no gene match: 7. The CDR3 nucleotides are TGTGCCAGCAGTTCCGGGACTAGCGGGGTTAGGGAGCAGTTCTTC. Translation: CASSSGTSGVREQFF.

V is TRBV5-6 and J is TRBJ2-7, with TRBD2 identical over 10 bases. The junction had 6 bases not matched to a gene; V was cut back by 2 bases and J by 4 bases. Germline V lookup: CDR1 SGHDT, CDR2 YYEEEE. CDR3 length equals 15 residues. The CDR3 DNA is TGTGCCAGCAGCTTACTAGCGGGGCCCCTATACGAGCAGTACTTC. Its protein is CASSLLAGPLYEQYF.

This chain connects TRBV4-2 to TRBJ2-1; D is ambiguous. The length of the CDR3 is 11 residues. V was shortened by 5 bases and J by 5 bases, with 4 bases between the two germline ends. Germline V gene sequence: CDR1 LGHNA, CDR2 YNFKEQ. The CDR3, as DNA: TGTGCCAGCAGCTCAAACAATGAGCAGTTCTTC. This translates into CASSSNNEQFF.

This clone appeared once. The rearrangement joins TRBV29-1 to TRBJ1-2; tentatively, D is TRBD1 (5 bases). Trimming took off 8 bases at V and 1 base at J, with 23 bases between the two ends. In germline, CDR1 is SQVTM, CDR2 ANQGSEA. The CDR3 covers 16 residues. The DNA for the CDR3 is TGCAGCCCCCGGGGCGGGGGGAAAGACTTTAACTATGGCTACACCTTC. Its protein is CSPRGGGKDFNYGYTF.

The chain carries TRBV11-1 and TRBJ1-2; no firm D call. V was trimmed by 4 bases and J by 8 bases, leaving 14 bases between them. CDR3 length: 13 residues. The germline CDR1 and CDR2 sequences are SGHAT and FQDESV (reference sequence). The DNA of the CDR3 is TGTGCCAGCAGCTCCTCGCGGGTGGGAGGCTACACCTTC. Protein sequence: CASSSSRVGGYTF.

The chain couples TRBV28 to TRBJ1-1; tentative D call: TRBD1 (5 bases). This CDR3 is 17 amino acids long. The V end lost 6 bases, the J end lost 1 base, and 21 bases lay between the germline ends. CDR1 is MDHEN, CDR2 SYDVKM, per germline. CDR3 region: CASRPAGPTVRNTEAFF. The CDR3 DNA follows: TGTGCCAGCAGACCCGCGGGGCCGACAGTTAGGAACACTGAAGCTTTCTTT.

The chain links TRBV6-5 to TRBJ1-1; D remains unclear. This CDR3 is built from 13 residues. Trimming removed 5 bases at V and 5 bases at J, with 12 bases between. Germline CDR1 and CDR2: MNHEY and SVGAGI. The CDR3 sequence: CASSRPGGTEAFF. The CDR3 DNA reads TGTGCCAGCAGTCGACCAGGAGGGACTGAAGCTTTCTTT.

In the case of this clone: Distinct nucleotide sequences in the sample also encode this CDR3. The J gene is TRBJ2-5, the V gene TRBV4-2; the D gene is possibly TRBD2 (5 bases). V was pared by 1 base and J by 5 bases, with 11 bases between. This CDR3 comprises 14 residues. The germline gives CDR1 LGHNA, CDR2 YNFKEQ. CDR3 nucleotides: TGTGCCAGCAGCCAAGGTGTCCGAGGGGAGACCCAGTACTTC. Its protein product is CASSQGVRGETQYF.

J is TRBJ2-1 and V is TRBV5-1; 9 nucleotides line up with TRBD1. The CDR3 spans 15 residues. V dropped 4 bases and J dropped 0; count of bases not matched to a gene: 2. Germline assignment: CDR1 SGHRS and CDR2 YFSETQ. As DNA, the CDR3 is TGCGCCAGCAGCGGGACAGGGAGCTCCTACAATGAGCAGTTCTTC. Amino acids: CASSGTGSSYNEQFF.

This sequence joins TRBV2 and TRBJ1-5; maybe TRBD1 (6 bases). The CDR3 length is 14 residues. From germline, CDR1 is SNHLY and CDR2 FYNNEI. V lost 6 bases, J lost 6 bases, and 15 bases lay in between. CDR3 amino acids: CASRDRGGTQPQHF. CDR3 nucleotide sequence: TGTGCCAGCAGGGACAGAGGGGGAACTCAGCCCCAGCATTTT.

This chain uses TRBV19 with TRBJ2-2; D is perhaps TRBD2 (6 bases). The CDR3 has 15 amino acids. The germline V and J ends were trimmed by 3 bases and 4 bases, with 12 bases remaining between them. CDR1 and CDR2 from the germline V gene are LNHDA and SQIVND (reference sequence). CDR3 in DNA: TGTGCCAGTAGTATCGAGGGGCGGGGCACCGGGGAGCTGTTTTTT. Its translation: CASSIEGRGTGELFF.

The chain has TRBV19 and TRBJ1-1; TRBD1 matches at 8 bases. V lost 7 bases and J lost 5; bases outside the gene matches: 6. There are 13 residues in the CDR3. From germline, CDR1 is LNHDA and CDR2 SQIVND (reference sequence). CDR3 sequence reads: CASIGQGWTEAFF. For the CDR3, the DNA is TGTGCCAGTATCGGACAGGGTTGGACTGAAGCTTTCTTT.

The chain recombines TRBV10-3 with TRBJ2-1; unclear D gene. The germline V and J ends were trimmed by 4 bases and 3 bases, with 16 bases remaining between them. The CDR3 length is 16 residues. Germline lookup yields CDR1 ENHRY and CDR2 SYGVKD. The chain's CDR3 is CAISVDQTPLYNEQFF. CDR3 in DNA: TGTGCCATCAGTGTTGACCAGACTCCACTCTACAATGAGCAGTTCTTC.

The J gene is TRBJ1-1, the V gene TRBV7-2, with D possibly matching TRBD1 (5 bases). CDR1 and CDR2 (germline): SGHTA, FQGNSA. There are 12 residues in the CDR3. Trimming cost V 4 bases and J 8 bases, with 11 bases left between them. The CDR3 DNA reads TGTGCCAGCAGCTGGAGCCGACAGGAAGCTTTCTTT. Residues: CASSWSRQEAFF.

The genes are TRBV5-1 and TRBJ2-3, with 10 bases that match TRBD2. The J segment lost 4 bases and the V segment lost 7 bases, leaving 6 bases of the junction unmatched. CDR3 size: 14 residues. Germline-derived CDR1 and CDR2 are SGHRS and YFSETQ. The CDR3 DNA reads TGCGCCAGCGGAAGCGGGGGGGCCGCAGATACGCAGTATTTT. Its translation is CASGSGGAADTQYF.

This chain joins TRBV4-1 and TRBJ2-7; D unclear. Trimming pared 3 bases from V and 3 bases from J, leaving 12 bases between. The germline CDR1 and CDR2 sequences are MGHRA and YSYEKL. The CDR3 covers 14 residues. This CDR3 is CASSQRLMNYEQYF. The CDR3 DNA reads TGCGCCAGCAGCCAGAGATTAATGAACTACGAGCAGTACTTC.

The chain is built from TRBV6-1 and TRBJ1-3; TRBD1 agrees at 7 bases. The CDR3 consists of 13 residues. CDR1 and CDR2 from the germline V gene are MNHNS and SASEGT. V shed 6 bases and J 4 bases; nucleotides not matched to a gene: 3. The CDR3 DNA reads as TGTGCCAGCAGCGGACAGGTCGGAAACACCATATATTTT. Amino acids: CASSGQVGNTIYF.

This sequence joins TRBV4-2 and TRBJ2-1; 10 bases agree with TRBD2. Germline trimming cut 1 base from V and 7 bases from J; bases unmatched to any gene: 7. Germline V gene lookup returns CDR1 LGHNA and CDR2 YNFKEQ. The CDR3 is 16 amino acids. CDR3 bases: TGTGCCAGCAGCCAAGGCCCACTAGCGGGGACAAATGAGCAGTTCTTC. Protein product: CASSQGPLAGTNEQFF.

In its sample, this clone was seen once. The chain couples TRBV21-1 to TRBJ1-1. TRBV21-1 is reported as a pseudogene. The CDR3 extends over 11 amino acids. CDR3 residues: CATQRGTEAFF. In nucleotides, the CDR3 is TGTGCCACCCAACGGGGCACTGAAGCTTTCTTT.

The CDR3 region has the DNA TGTGCTAGTGGTTTGAACAACAGGGCCGCGGGCTACACCTTC. It codes for CASGLNNRAAGYTF. V gene TRBV12-5 combines with J gene TRBJ1-2, with D tentatively TRBD1 (6 bases). Germline CDR1 is LGHNT and CDR2 is FRNRAP. Trimming removed 2 bases from V and 8 bases from J, with 15 bases in between. This CDR3 comprises 14 residues.

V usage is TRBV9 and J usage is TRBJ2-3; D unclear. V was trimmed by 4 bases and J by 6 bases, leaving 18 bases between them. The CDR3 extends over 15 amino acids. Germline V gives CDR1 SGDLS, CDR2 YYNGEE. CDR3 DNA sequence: TGTGCCAGCAGCCTGCAGAGTGATGCCGGGGATACGCAGTATTTT. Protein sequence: CASSLQSDAGDTQYF.

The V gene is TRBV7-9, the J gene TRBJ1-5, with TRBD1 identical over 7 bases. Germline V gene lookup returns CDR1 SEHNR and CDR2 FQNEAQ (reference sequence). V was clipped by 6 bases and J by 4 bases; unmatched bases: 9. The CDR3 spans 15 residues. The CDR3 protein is CASSPQGGWNQPQHF. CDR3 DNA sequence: TGTGCCAGCAGTCCCCAGGGGGGTTGGAATCAGCCCCAGCATTTT.

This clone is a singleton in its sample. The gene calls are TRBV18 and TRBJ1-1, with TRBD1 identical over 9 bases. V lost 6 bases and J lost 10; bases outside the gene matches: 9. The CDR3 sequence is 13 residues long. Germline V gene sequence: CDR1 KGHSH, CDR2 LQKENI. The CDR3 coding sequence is TGTGCCAGCTCGCGGTTACAGGGGGCAGGAGCTTTCTTT. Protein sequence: CASSRLQGAGAFF. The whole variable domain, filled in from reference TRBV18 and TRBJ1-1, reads NAGVMQNPRHLVRRRGQEARLRCSPMKGHSHVYWYRQLPEEGLKFMVYLQKENIIDESGMPKERFSAEFPKEGPSILRIQQVVRGDSAAYFCASSRLQGAGAFFGQGTRLTVV.

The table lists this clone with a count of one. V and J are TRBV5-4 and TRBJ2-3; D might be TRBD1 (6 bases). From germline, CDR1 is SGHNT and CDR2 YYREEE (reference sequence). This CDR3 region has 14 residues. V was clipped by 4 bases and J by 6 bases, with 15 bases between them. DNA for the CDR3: TGTGCCAGCAGCATCACAGGGACCGTGGATACGCAGTATTTT. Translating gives CASSITGTVDTQYF.